Sequencing of this T cell receptor (beta chain) was carried out in a study of blood T cells in healthy people across ages. Study-level points and caveats: Diversity of TCR beta per million T cells declined in a roughly linear way with age.

Sample-barcoded 5' priming and a J-beta primer mix drove a second PCR of about 6 to 11 cycles. TCRdb analysed the 5' RACE reads with MiXCR anew, one entry per CDR3 protein. The sample has over a million distinct CDR3 sequences; approximately 63% are singletons. Remarks on this clonotype: Antigen specificity is unknown.

The CDR3 totals 20 residues. Sequencing was done on a sample of blood. This receptor was identified in a young man in good health. The gene calls are TRBV21-1 and TRBJ2-5; the D call of TRBD2 is as the table states it, not checked on the DNA. TRBV21-1 is deemed a pseudogene. CDR3: CASSKSVASGRELGGGIQYF. CDR3 bases: TGTGCCAGCAGCAAAAGTGTGGCTAGCGGGAGAGAACTTGGGGGAGGTATCCAGTACTTC.